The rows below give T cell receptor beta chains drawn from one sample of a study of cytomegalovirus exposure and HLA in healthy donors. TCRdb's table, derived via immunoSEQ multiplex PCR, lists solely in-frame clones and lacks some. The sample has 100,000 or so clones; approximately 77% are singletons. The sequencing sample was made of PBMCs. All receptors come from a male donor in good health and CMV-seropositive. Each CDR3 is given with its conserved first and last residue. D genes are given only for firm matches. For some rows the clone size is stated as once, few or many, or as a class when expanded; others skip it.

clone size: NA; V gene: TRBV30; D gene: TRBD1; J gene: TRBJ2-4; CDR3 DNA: TGTGCCTGGACCACCAGGACAGGGCGCCCAAACATTCAGTACTTC; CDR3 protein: CAWTTRTGRPNIQYF
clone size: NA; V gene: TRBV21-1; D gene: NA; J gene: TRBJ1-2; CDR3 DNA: TGTGCCAGCAGAAGCAGGGGGCCTCACTATGGCTACACCTTC; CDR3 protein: CASRSRGPHYGYTF
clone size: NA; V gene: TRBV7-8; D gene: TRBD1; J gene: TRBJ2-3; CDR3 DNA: TGTGCCAGCTGTTACCTGGACAGGGTCACAGATACGCAGTATTTT; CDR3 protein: CASCYLDRVTDTQYF
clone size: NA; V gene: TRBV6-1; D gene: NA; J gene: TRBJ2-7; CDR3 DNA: TGTGCCAGCAGTGAACCTGACAGTCTCATCGCCTACGAGCAGTACTTC; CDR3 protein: CASSEPDSLIAYEQYF
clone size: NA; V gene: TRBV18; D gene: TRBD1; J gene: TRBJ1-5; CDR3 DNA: TGTGCCAGCTCAGCGCAGCCCGACAGGGGGCCCCAGCATTTT; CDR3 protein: CASSAQPDRGPQHF
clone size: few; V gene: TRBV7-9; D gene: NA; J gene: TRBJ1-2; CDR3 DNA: TGTGCCAGCAGCCTCCTCGGAGGGTGGGATGGCTACACCTTC; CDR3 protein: CASSLLGGWDGYTF
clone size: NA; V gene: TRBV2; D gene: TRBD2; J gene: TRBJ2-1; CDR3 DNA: TGTGCCAGCTCCTACGGGGGGAGCTACAATGAGCAGTTCTTC; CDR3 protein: CASSYGGSYNEQFF
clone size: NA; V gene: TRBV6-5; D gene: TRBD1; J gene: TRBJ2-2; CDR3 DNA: TGTGCCAGCAGTCTACAGACAGGGGGCATCGGGGAGCTGTTTTTT; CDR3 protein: CASSLQTGGIGELFF
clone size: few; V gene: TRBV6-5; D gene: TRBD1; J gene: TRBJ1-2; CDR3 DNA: TGTGCCAGCAGTTACAGGGGGCGAGGCTACACCTTC; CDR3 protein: CASSYRGRGYTF
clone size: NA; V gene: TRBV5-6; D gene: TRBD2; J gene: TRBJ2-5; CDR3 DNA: TGTGCCGGCCATCGAGCGGGGGGCACGGGGACCCAGTACTTC; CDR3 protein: CAGHRAGGTGTQYF
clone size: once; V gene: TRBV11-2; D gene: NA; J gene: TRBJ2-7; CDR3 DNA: TGTGCCAGCAGAGCAATCCAGGGTCCCGAGCAGTACTTC; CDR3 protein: CASRAIQGPEQYF
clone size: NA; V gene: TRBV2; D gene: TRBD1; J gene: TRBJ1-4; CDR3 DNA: TGTGCCAGCATCAAGGACAGGGGGCTTAGTGAAAAACTGTTTTTT; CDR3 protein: CASIKDRGLSEKLFF
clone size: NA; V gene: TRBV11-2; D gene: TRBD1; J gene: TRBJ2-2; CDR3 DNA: TGTGCCAGCAGCAAATCCCTCAGGGGGCAGGGCACCGGGGAGCTGTTTTTT; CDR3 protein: CASSKSLRGQGTGELFF
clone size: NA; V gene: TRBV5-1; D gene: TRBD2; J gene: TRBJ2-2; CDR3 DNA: TGCGCCACCCAGAAACTAGCGACCGGGGAGCTGTTTTTT; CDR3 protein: CATQKLATGELFF
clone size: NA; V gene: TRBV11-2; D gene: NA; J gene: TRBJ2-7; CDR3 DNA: TGTGCCAGCAGCTTAGATCTTTTCTACGAGCAGTACTTC; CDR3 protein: CASSLDLFYEQYF
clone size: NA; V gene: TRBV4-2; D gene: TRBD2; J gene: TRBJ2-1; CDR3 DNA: TGTGCCAGCAGCCAAGCGATGGTGGGGGGGGACAATGAGCAGTTCTTC; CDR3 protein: CASSQAMVGGDNEQFF
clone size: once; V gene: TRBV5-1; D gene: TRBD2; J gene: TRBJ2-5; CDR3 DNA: TGCGCCAGCAGCTTGGAGCCTAGCGGGGGGGCGGAGACCCAGTACTTC; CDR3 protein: CASSLEPSGGAETQYF
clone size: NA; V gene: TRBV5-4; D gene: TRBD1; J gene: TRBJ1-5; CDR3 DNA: TGTGCCAGCAGCTGGCAGACAGGGTCTAGCAATCAGCCCCAGCATTTT; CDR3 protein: CASSWQTGSSNQPQHF
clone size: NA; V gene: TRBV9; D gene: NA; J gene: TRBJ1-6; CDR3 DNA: TGTGCCAGCAGCCCCTACAGGGTCTCACCCCTCCACTTT; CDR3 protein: CASSPYRVSPLHF
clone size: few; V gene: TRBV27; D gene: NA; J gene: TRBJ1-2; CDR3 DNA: TGTGCCAGCAGTTTAGACAGCCGACGAAAGAACTATGGCTACACCTTC; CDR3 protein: CASSLDSRRKNYGYTF
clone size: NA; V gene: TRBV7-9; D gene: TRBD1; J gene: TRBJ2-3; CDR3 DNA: TGTGCCAGCAGCGACGCGACAGGGGTGGGCACAGATACGCAGTATTTT; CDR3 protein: CASSDATGVGTDTQYF
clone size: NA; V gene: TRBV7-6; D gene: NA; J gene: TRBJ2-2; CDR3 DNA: TGTGCCAGCAGCTTTAGTTCGGGGTTTGGCGGGGAACTGTTTTTT; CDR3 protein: CASSFSSGFGGELFF
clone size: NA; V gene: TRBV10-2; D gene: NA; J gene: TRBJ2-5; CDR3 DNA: TGCGCCAGCGCCTGGGGAGACCAAGAGACCCAGTACTTC; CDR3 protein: CASAWGDQETQYF
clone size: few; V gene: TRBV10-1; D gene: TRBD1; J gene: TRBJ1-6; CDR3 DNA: TGCGCCAGCAGTGAGTGGAGAGGGGGCATATCACCCCTCCACTTT; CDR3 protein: CASSEWRGGISPLHF
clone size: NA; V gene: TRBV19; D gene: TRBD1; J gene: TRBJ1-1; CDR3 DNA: TGTGCCAGCCTTTCGACAGGGGAGGACACTGAAGCTTTCTTT; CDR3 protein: CASLSTGEDTEAFF
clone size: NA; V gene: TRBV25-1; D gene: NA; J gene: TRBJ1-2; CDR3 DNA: TGTGCCAGCAGTGACACAACGGACTACAATGGCTACACCTTC; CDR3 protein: CASSDTTDYNGYTF
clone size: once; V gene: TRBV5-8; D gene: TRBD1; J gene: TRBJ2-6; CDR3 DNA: TGTGCCAGCAGCTTGAACAGGGGGCTAGGGGCCAACGTCCTGACTTTC; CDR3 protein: CASSLNRGLGANVLTF
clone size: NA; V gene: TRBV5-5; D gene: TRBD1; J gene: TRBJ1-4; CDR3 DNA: TGTGCCAGCACCGTCATGGCAGGGGGCTCTGAAAAACTGTTTTTT; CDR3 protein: CASTVMAGGSEKLFF
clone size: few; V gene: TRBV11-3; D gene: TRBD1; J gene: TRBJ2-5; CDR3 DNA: TGTGCCAGCCAGGGGGTGCAAGAGACCCAGTACTTC; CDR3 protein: CASQGVQETQYF
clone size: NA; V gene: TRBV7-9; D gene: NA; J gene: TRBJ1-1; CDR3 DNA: TGTGCCAGCAGCTTAGACGGGAGTAGCACTGAAGCTTTCTTT; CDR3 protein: CASSLDGSSTEAFF
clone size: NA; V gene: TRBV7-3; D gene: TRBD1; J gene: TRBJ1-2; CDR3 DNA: TGTGCCAGAGGACAGGGAACACCGGACTATGGCTACACCTTC; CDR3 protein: CARGQGTPDYGYTF
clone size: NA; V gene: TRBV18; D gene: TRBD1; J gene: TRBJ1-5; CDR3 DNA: TGTGCCAGCTCACCGACGGGACAGGGCACCAATCAGCCCCAGCATTTT; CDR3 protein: CASSPTGQGTNQPQHF
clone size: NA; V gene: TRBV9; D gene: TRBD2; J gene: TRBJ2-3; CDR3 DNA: TGTGCCAGCAGCGTAGGGAAATGGGGGGGACTTAATGAAGATACGCAGTATTTT; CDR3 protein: CASSVGKWGGLNEDTQYF
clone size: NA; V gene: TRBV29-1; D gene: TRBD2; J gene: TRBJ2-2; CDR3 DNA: TGCAGCGCTGGACTAGCGGCGAACACCGGGGAGCTGTTTTTT; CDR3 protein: CSAGLAANTGELFF
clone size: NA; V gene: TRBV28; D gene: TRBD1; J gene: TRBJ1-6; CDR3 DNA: TGTGCCAGCAGTCCTGGGACAGTAGAGAATTCACCCCTCCACTTT; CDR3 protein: CASSPGTVENSPLHF
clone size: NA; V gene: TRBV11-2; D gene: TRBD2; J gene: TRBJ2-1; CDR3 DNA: TGTGCCAGCAGCTTAGATGGGGCTAGCGGGGGGGTCTACAATGAGCAGTTCTTC; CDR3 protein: CASSLDGASGGVYNEQFF
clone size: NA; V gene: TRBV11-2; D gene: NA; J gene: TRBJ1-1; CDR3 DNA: TGTGCCAGCAGCTTATCGGGGGGGAGCACTGAAGCTTTCTTT; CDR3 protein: CASSLSGGSTEAFF
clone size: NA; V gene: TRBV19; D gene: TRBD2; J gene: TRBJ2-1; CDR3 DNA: TGTGCCAGTACCCAAACTAGCGGGGACTACAATGAGCAGTTCTTC; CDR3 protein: CASTQTSGDYNEQFF
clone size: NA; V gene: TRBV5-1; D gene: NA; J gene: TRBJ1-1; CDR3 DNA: TGCGCCAGCAGCCCGGGACAGAACACTGAAGCTTTCTTT; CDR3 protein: CASSPGQNTEAFF
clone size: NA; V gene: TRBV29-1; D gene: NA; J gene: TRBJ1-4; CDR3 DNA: TGCAGCGTTGAAGAGGGCTTGGGGGCCGGAGAAAAACTGTTTTTT; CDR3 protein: CSVEEGLGAGEKLFF
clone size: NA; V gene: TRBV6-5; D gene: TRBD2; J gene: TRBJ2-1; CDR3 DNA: TGTGCCAGCAGTTACTCCGGCGGGGGGGCTGATGAGCAGTTCTTC; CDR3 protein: CASSYSGGGADEQFF
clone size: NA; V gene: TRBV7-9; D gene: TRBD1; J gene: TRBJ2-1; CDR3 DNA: TGTGCCAGCAGGAAACCGGGACAGGGACGCAATGAGCAGTTCTTC; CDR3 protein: CASRKPGQGRNEQFF
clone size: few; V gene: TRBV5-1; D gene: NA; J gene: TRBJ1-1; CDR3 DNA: TGCGCCAGCAGCTTTTCAGAGAACACTGAAGCTTTCTTT; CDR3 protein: CASSFSENTEAFF
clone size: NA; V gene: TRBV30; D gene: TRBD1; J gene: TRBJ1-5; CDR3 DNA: TGTGCCTGGAGTGTCCCAGGGGGCCATCAGCCCCAGCATTTT; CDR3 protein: CAWSVPGGHQPQHF
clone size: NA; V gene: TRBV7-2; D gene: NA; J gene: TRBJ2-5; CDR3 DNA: TGTGCCAGCAGCTTAGTACTGCTGTCAGAGACCCAGTACTTC; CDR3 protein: CASSLVLLSETQYF
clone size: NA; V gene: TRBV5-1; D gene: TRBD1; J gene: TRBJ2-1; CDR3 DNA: TGCGCCAGCAGCTTGGTAGAGGGGGCCTTTTACAATGAGCAGTTCTTC; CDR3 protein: CASSLVEGAFYNEQFF
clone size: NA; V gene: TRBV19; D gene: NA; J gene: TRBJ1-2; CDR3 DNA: TGTGCCAGTACCGTGGGACACGTGAACTATGGCTACACCTTC; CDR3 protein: CASTVGHVNYGYTF
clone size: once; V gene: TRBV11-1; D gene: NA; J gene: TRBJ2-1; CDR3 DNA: TGTGCCAGCAGCTTAGTCGAGGTACGCGGCAATGAGCAGTTCTTC; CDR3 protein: CASSLVEVRGNEQFF
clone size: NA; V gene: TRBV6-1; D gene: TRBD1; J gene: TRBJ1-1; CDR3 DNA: TGTGCCAGCAGGGAACAGGGGGCGCGCACTGAAGCTTTCTTT; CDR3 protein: CASREQGARTEAFF
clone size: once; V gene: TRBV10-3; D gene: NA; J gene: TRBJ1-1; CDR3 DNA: TGTGCCATCAGTCCGGGGTGGGAGTCGAACACTGAAGCTTTCTTT; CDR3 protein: CAISPGWESNTEAFF
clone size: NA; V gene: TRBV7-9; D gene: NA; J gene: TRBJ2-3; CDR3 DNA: TGTGCCAGCAGCTTACCTACAGTGTCACAGGGCGCAGATACGCAGTATTTT; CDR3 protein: CASSLPTVSQGADTQYF
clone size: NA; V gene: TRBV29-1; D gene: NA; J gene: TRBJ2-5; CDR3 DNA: TGCAGCACCATCACTGCAAGCGGGGAGACCCAGTACTTC; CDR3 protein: CSTITASGETQYF
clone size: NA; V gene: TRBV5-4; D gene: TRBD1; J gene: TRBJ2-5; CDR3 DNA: TGTGCCAGCAGCAACTCACGACAGGGGGCCGACCAAGAGACCCAGTACTTC; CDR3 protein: CASSNSRQGADQETQYF